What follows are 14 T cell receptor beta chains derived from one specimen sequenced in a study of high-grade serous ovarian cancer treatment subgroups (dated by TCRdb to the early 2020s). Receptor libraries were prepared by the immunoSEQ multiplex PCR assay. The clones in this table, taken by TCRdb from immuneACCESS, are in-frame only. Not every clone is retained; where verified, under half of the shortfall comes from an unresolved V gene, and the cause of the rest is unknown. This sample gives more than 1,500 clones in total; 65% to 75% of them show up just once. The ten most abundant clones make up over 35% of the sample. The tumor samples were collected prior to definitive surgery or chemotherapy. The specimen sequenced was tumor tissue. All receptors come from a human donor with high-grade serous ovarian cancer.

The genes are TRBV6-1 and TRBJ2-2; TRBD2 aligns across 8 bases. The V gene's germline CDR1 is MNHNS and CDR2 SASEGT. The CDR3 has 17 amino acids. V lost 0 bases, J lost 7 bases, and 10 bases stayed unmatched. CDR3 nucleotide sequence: TGTGCCAGCAGTGAAGCGGAGGGCTCGGGAGGGGACGGGGAGCTGTTTTTT. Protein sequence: CASSEAEGSGGDGELFF.

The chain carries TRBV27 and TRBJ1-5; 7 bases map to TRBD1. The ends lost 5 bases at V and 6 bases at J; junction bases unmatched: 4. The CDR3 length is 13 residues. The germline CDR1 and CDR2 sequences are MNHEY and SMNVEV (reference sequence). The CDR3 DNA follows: TGTGCCAGCAGTAGCAGGGGGACTCAGCCCCAGCATTTT. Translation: CASSSRGTQPQHF.

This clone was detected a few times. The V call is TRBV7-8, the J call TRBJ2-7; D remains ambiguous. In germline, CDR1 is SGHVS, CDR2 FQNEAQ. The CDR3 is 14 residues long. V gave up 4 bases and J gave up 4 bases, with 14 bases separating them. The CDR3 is CASSSPTDRYEQYF. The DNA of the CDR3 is TGTGCCAGCAGCTCCCCTACCGACCGGTACGAGCAGTACTTC.

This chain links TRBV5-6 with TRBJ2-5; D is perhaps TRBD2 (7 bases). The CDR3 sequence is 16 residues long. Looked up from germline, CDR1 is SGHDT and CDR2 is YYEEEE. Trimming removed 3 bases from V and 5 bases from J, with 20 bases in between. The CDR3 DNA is TGTGCCAGCAGCTGGGGGGGGCGGTACGCAGATGAGACCCAGTACTTC. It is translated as CASSWGGRYADETQYF. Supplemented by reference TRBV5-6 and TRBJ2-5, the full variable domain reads DAGVTQSPTHLIKTRGQQVTLRCSPKSGHDTVSWYQQALGQGPQFIFQYYEEEERQRGNFPDRFSGHQFPNYSSELNVNALLLGDSALYLCASSWGGRYADETQYFGPGTRLLVL.

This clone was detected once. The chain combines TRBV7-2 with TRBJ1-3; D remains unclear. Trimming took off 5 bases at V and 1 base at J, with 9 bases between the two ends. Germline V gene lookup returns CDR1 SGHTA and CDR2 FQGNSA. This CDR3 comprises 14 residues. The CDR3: CASSPIRSGNTIYF. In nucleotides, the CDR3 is TGTGCCAGCAGCCCGATAAGATCTGGAAACACCATATATTTT.

CDR3 in DNA: TGCGCCAGCAGCCACGGGGCCGGAGCTAACTATGGCTACACCTTC. As protein: CASSHGAGANYGYTF. The J gene is TRBJ1-2, the V gene TRBV4-1; a possible D gene is TRBD1 (5 bases). The CDR3 runs 15 residues. The V gene lost 3 bases and the J gene lost 0 bases, with 11 bases spanning the gap. Germline loops: CDR1 MGHRA, CDR2 YSYEKL.

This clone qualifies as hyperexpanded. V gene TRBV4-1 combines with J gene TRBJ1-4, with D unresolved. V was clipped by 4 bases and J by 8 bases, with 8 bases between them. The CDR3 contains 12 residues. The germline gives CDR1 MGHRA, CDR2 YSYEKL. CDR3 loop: CASSRGGEKLFF. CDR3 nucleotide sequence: TGCGCCAGCAGCCGAGGAGGGGAAAAACTGTTTTTT.

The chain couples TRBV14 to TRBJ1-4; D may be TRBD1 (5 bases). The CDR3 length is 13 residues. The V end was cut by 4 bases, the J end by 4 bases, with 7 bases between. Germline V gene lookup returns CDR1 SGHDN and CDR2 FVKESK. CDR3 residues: CASSRGYNEKLFF. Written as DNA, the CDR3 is TGTGCCAGCAGCCGGGGGTATAATGAAAAACTGTTTTTT. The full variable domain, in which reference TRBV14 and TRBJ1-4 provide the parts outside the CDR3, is EAGVTQFPSHSVIEKGQTVTLRCDPISGHDNLYWYRRVMGKEIKFLLHFVKESKQDESGMPNNRFLAERTGGTYSTLKVQPAELEDSGVYFCASSRGYNEKLFFGSGTQLSVL.

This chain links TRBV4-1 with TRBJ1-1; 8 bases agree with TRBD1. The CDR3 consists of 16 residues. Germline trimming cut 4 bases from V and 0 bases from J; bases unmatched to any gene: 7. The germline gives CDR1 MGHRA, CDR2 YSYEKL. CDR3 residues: CASSLGDRLVNTEAFF. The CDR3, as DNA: TGCGCCAGCAGCCTAGGGGACAGGCTCGTGAACACTGAAGCTTTCTTT.

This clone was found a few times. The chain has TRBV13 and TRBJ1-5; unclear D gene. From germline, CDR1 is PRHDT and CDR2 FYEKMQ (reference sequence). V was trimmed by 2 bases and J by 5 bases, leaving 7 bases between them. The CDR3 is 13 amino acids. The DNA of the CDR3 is TGTGCCAGCAGCTTAAGCCAGTATCAGCCCCAGCATTTT. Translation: CASSLSQYQPQHF.

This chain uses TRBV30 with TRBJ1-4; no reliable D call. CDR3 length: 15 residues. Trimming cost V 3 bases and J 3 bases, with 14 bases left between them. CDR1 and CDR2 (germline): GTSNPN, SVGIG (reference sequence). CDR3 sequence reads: CAWSQAGRANEKLFF. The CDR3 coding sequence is TGTGCCTGGAGCCAAGCCGGCCGAGCTAATGAAAAACTGTTTTTT.

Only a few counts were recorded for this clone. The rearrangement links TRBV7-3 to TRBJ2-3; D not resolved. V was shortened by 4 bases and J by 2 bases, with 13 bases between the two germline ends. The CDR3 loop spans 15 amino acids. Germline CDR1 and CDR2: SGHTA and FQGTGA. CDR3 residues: CASSSTPAPTDTQYF. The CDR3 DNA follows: TGTGCCAGCAGCTCGACCCCGGCCCCCACAGATACGCAGTATTTT.

CDR3 DNA: TGTGCCAGCACCGGACGGACTTCCTACGAGCAGTACTTC. It encodes CASTGRTSYEQYF. V is TRBV6-5 and J is TRBJ2-5, with D possibly being TRBD2 (5 bases). The end of the DNA aligns better with TRBJ2-7, so the J call may be wrong. The CDR3 runs 13 residues. Germline V CDR1 and CDR2: MNHEY, SVGAGI.

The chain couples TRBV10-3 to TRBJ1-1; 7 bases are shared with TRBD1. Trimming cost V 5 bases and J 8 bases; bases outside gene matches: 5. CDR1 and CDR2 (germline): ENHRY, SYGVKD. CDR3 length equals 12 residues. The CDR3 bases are TGTGCCATCAGTCCGAGGGGGCAGGAAGCTTTCTTT. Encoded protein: CAISPRGQEAFF.